This TCR delta chain was recovered during a study of γδ T cells in repeated Plasmodium falciparum infection. About the study: Four controlled malaria infections with P. falciparum NF54 spanned 644 days.

TCRdb re-called the multiplex PCR reads through CATT. The sample includes 85,000 to 95,000 delta-chain clones, almost 1.5% seen only once; the top ten take more than 7%. In this sample, this clone turned up many times. The sequencing input was gamma-delta T cells from blood. The TCR originated in a pool of human donors (malaria-infected and uninfected, not separated).

CDR3 in DNA: TGTGCTCTGGTACCGGGGGATCGGGTTCGGTACACCGATAAACTCATCTTT. It is translated as CALVPGDRVRYTDKLIF. The chain couples TRDV1 to TRDJ1; 7 bases fit TRDD3. TCRdb leaves out the J gene; it was filled in here by matching the DNA to germline. Germline-derived CDR1 and CDR2 are TSWWSYY and QGS. The CDR3 extends over 17 amino acids. Trimming at V came to 9 bases and at J to 0 bases, leaving 16 bases not matched to a gene.